This T cell receptor beta chain is drawn from a study of CD4 T cells in relation to SARS-CoV-2 and coronaviruses (dated by TCRdb to 2020 to 2023). A note on the overall study: In the ViraFEST assay, PBMCs were cultured with antigen for nine to ten days, after which TCR beta CDR3s were sequenced to identify clonal expansions specific to the antigen. An HIV-1 Nef peptide pool or a culture without peptide was used as the negative reference condition. HLA restriction was mapped for shared crossreactive spike epitopes using patient-derived lymphoblastoid cell lines. At the level of individual TCR clonotypes, the study measured memory CD4+ T cell crossreactivity between SARS-CoV-2 spike protein and common cold coronavirus spike proteins. The Adaptive Biotechnologies TCR-sequencing kit was used to sequence samples from a few pre-COVID donors and the naive versus memory experiments, whereas other data were Illumina-based. Expansion assays from other donors in the study were sequenced with a different, Illumina-based TCR-beta assay. The paper as a whole reports these results and caveats: Crossreactivity analysis centred on spike protein, so crossreactivity against other viral proteins was not assessed. No donor contributed both pre-pandemic and post-infection samples, which limited tracing the source of pre-existing responses. Significantly weaker SARS-CoV-2-driven expansion was shown by crossreactive clones than by monoreactive clones, consistent with antigenic imprinting. Small numbers of patients and of tested TCRs limited the study. Memory CD4+ clonotypes crossrecognizing SARS-CoV-2 and at least one common cold coronavirus spike were found in approximately 60% of donors.

Receptors were amplified or captured by the immunoSEQ multiplex PCR assay. Under the source paper's analysis protocol: During preprocessing, nonproductive sequences were removed, as were CDR3s that did not start with C, did not end with F or W, or were shorter than 7 amino acids. The MANAFEST web app was used to call antigen-specific clonotypes on the basis of expansion compared with the reference and with other culture wells. A clone was considered positive if the clone showed significant expansion compared with the reference culture in 2 of 3 replicate wells at an FDR below 0.05. For a clone to be considered positive, significant expansion relative to all other tandem wells and an odds ratio above 5 were also required. After three terminal residues were trimmed from each end, CDR3 homology was quantified as pairwise Levenshtein distance using the stringdist R package. TCRdb took over this immuneACCESS table, retaining in-frame rearrangements with V and J assigned. Such tables are incomplete; in checked studies, under half of the missing clones stem from an unresolved V gene, and the remainder is unexplained. V, J and clone size reflect that table, while D and trimming were determined from the DNA. The sample table records over 10,000 clones; 60% to 80% of these occur just once. Of the sample, about an eighth is held by the ten largest clones.

Comment on this clone: It has no known antigen specificity. No clone much larger than this one lies a single base away; base qualities are absent.

V is shortened by 6 bases, J by 7 bases, and the region joining them spans 16 bases. Per the germline V gene, SNHLY is the CDR1 and FYNNEI is the CDR2. The CDR3 has 15 amino acids, counting the end cysteine and phenylalanine. The DNA shown is the 45-base CDR3, in frame from base 1. CD4+ T cells from unexposed donors were collected before the COVID-19 pandemic (2011-2018). The EasySep CD4+ T cell isolation kit was used to isolate CD4+ T cells once the cultures had run for approximately ten days. As cell numbers permitted, CD4+ T cells from unexposed donors were tested for reactivity to SARS-CoV-2 S and N and to four common cold coronavirus spike pools. PBMCs were cultured at a few million per well in IMDM supplemented with around 5% human AB serum and about 9 IU/ml IL-2. Half of the culture medium was replaced with fresh IL-2-containing medium on days 3 and 7. In general, triplicate replicate wells were used for every peptide culture condition. The leukapheresis product used for the unexposed donors was purchased from a commercial source. Ficoll-Paque PLUS gradient centrifugation was used to isolate PBMCs from leukapheresis product or whole blood. PBMCs were either cryopreserved at -140°C or used fresh in the expansion assay. The QIAamp Micro DNA Kit was used to extract genomic DNA from the CD4+ T cells.

Material for sequencing was CD4+ T cells from PBMCs, cultured in vitro. The V and J segments used are TRBV2 and TRBJ1-6, with the identity of the D gene unclear. The source of this sequence is a human donor in good health. The CDR3 protein is CASRFSGPGNSPLHF. The nucleotide sequence reads as follows: TGTGCCAGCAGATTCTCCGGCCCGGGAAATTCACCCCTCCACTTT.